This T cell receptor (beta chain) comes out of a study of technical replicates of blood from a handful of donors. Clones were read by immunoSEQ multiplex PCR, and TCRdb kept only the in-frame ones, dropping some. The table shows 84,000 or so clones, with 95% to 98% occurring only once. With V trimmed by 7 bases and J by 6 bases, 20 bases remained unmatched. Germline V gene sequence: CDR1 SGHAT, CDR2 FQNNGV. The CDR3 runs to 17 residues. The rearrangement joins TRBV11-2 to TRBJ2-7; the match to TRBD2 covers 8 bases. This TCR came from a human donor in good health. The material sequenced was T cells isolated from PBMCs. CDR3 bases: TGTGCCAGCACCCCCGCCCTAGCGGGCAAGTCCGTACCCGAGCAGTACTTC. As protein: CASTPALAGKSVPEQYF.